Here is one TCR beta chain with its context. CDR3 size: 15 residues. Germline V gene data show CDR1 as SGHDT and CDR2 as YYEEEE. Deletions cut 2 bases from V and 0 bases from J, with 11 bases between. The entry originates in a study of shared clonotypes between healthy human individuals. The data were produced by immunoSEQ multiplex PCR, yet TCRdb's version contains in-frame clones alone and is incomplete. Of about 510,000 clones in the sample, 95% to 97% were seen once. This receptor was taken from a woman aged 25 to 45 in good health. The sample taken for sequencing was naive CD4+ T cells sorted from blood. Regarding subset: CD45RA+ positively selected. The chain employs TRBV5-6 and TRBJ1-1; unclear D gene. DNA for the CDR3: TGTGCCAGCAGCTTTAGACGATCCTTGAACACTGAAGCTTTCTTT. Encoded protein: CASSFRRSLNTEAFF.